Below, 18 T cell receptor beta chains from the same sample are listed, as sequenced in a study of a mutant IDH1 vaccine in newly diagnosed glioma. Indicated time point: week 47, end of study. In every dose of vaccine, 300 ug of mutant IDH1 20-mer peptide was given alongside topical imiquimod. For these receptors, no antigen is known. Libraries were prepared by immunoSEQ multiplex PCR; TCRdb keeps only in-frame clonotypes and omits some of them. The sample has 84,000 or so clones; around four fifths are singletons. The sequences come from PBMCs, collected from a glioma patient whose treatment included an IDH1 peptide vaccine. The receptors stem from a man in his forties with glioma.

The V call is TRBV9, the J call TRBJ2-5, with 8 bases fitting TRBD1. Per the germline V gene, CDR1 is SGDLS and CDR2 is YYNGEE. The CDR3 is 15 amino acids. With V trimmed by 0 bases and J by 4 bases, 5 bases remained unmatched. The CDR3 is CASSVEAGGRETQYF. The DNA for the CDR3 is TGTGCCAGCAGCGTAGAGGCAGGGGGCCGAGAGACCCAGTACTTC.

The rearrangement links TRBV28 to TRBJ1-1; the D gene is possibly TRBD1 (5 bases). The CDR3 is made up of 14 amino acids. The germline V gene encodes CDR1 MDHEN and CDR2 SYDVKM. V was shortened by 8 bases and J by 3 bases, with 16 bases between the two germline ends. CDR3 nucleotide sequence: TGTGCCAGCGAGACAGCTGGCTCCTACACTGAAGCTTTCTTT. Translation: CASETAGSYTEAFF.

V is TRBV18 and J is TRBJ1-1, with 11 nucleotides matching TRBD1. The length of the CDR3 is 18 residues. Unmatched junction bases numbered 15, after V lost 5 bases and J lost 4 bases. Germline loops: CDR1 KGHSH, CDR2 LQKENI. CDR3 nucleotide sequence: TGTGCCAGCTCAGACCTTGGACAGGGGGCAAGTCAGGGCACTGAAGCTTTCTTT. Encoded protein: CASSDLGQGASQGTEAFF.

This clone was seen a single time. The chain couples TRBV7-9 to TRBJ2-3; D is undetermined. The V gene's germline CDR1 is SEHNR and CDR2 FQNEAQ (reference sequence). Trimming stripped 1 base from V and 1 base from J, with 0 bases between. The length of the CDR3 is 12 residues. The CDR3 nucleotides read TGTGCCAGCAGCTTAGGCACAGATACGCAGTATTTT. Encoded protein: CASSLGTDTQYF.

The chain joins TRBV7-9 to TRBJ2-3; D remains ambiguous. This CDR3 contains 15 residues. CDR1 is SEHNR, CDR2 FQNEAQ, per germline (reference sequence). Trimming left V 1 base short and J 0 bases short, with 8 bases between. The CDR3 is CASSLGPRSTDTQYF. The CDR3 DNA follows: TGTGCCAGCAGCTTAGGACCTAGAAGCACAGATACGCAGTATTTT.

The chain has TRBV2 and TRBJ2-5; weak D call: TRBD2 (5 bases). Per the germline V gene, CDR1 is SNHLY and CDR2 is FYNNEI. CDR3 length equals 12 residues. Trimming took off 8 bases at V and 5 bases at J, with 12 bases between the two ends. CDR3 sequence reads: CASQRSRETQYF. The CDR3 region has the DNA TGTGCCAGCCAGCGGTCCAGGGAGACCCAGTACTTC.

This sequence joins TRBV5-4 and TRBJ2-7, with D perhaps TRBD2 (6 bases). Germline V CDR1 and CDR2: SGHNT, YYREEE (reference sequence). The CDR3 totals 15 residues. Trimming took off 4 bases at V and 2 bases at J, with 16 bases between the two ends. This CDR3 is CASSPGGRATYEQYF. As DNA, the CDR3 is TGTGCCAGCAGCCCCGGGGGAAGGGCCACCTACGAGCAGTACTTC.

V usage is TRBV4-2 and J usage is TRBJ2-4, with D possibly being TRBD1 (5 bases). Germline lookup yields CDR1 LGHNA and CDR2 YNFKEQ. The CDR3 has 14 amino acids. Trimming removed 0 bases from V and 7 bases from J, with 10 bases in between. As DNA, the CDR3 is TGTGCCAGCAGCCAAGAGGGCCAGGGCAACATTCAGTACTTC. It is translated as CASSQEGQGNIQYF.

The chain couples TRBV5-4 to TRBJ2-5; tentatively, D is TRBD1 (6 bases). Germline-derived CDR1 and CDR2 are SGHNT and YYREEE (reference sequence). CDR3 length equals 15 residues. Trimming shortened V by 2 bases and J by 4 bases, and 15 bases separated the two germline ends. The CDR3 region has the DNA TGTGCCAGCAGCTTTCCACAGGGAATACCAGAGACCCAGTACTTC. This gives the protein CASSFPQGIPETQYF.

This sequence joins TRBV14 and TRBJ1-2; possible D gene TRBD1, 6 bases. CDR3 length: 13 residues. Germline lookup yields CDR1 SGHDN and CDR2 FVKESK. With 0 bases removed from V and 7 bases from J, the gap between germline ends came to 9 bases. CDR3 nucleotide sequence: TGTGCCAGCAGCCAAGATGTGGGGGCTGGCTACACCTTC. It yields the protein CASSQDVGAGYTF.

The V call is TRBV28, the J call TRBJ2-4; D not certain. Germline assignment: CDR1 MDHEN and CDR2 SYDVKM. The CDR3 is 16 amino acids. The V end was cut by 2 bases, the J end by 2 bases, with 13 bases between. The CDR3 loop is CASSLPRAGTKNIQYF. The CDR3 DNA follows: TGTGCCAGCAGTTTACCCCGAGCTGGGACCAAAAACATTCAGTACTTC. The full variable domain, completed using reference TRBV28 and TRBJ2-4, is DVKVTQSSRYLVKRTGEKVFLECVQDMDHENMFWYRQDPGLGLRLIYFSYDVKMKEKGDIPEGYSVSREKKERFSLILESASTNQTSMYLCASSLPRAGTKNIQYFGAGTRLSVL.

This clone appeared a single time. V gene TRBV9 combines with J gene TRBJ2-3; the match to TRBD2 covers 7 bases. The CDR3 has 16 amino acids. V gave up 4 bases and J gave up 4 bases; unmatched junction bases: 12. Per the germline V gene, CDR1 is SGDLS and CDR2 is YYNGEE. The chain's CDR3 is CASSPRGLKFPDTQYF. The CDR3 bases are TGTGCCAGCAGCCCCCGGGGACTAAAGTTCCCAGATACGCAGTATTTT.

This clone appeared a few times. The V gene is TRBV4-2, the J gene TRBJ2-6; 12 bases fit TRBD2. CDR3 length equals 18 residues. Trimming cost V 0 bases and J 0 bases; bases outside gene matches: 0. The V gene's germline CDR1 is LGHNA and CDR2 YNFKEQ. CDR3 loop: CASSQEGLAGSGANVLTF. In DNA form, the CDR3 reads TGTGCCAGCAGCCAAGAGGGACTAGCGGGCTCTGGGGCCAACGTCCTGACTTTC.

The chain uses TRBV7-2 and TRBJ2-3, with 7 bases that match TRBD1. Germline V gene sequence: CDR1 SGHTA, CDR2 FQGNSA. V trimming: 4 bases; J trimming: 4 bases; junction bases outside the gene matches: 2. The CDR3 totals 13 residues. The CDR3 spells CASSSTGADTQYF. The DNA for the CDR3 is TGTGCCAGCAGCTCTACAGGGGCAGATACGCAGTATTTT. The full variable domain, in which reference TRBV7-2 and TRBJ2-3 provide the parts outside the CDR3, is GAGVSQSPSNKVTEKGKDVELRCDPISGHTALYWYRQSLGQGLEFLIYFQGNSAPDKSGLPSDRFSAERTGGSVSTLTIQRTQQEDSAVYLCASSSTGADTQYFGPGTRLTVL.

As regards this clone: At one end, the junction sequence differs from germline, possibly due to a read error. This sequence joins TRBV7-7 and TRBJ2-3; perhaps D is TRBD1 or TRBD2 (6 bases each). Germline V gives CDR1 SSHAT, CDR2 FNYEAQ (reference sequence). CDR3 length: 13 residues. For the CDR3, the DNA is TGTGCTAGCAGCTTAGGGGGGCCGGATACGCAGTATTTT. Translating gives CASSLGGPDTQYF. Combining the CDR3 with reference TRBV7-7 and TRBJ2-3 gives the whole variable domain GAGVSQSPRYKVTKRGQDVTLRCDPISSHATLYWYQQALGQGPEFLTYFNYEAQPDKSGLPSDRFSAERPEGSISTLTIQRTEQRDSAMYRCASSLGGPDTQYFGPGTRLTVL.

V is TRBV10-3 and J is TRBJ1-4; 9 bases line up with TRBD1. The V and J ends lost 0 bases and 8 bases, in that order; junction bases with no gene match: 4. The CDR3 runs 15 residues. Germline V gene data show CDR1 as ENHRY and CDR2 as SYGVKD. CDR3 region: CAISESGTGQEKLFF. CDR3 coding DNA: TGTGCCATCAGTGAGTCGGGGACAGGGCAGGAAAAACTGTTTTTT.

The genes are TRBV7-8 and TRBJ2-5; D not certain. Germline CDR1 is SGHVS and CDR2 is FQNEAQ. V was clipped by 3 bases and J by 1 base, with 12 bases between them. The CDR3 runs to 15 residues. CDR3 coding DNA: TGTGCCAGCAGCTTGTACGGTAGTTTCCAAGAGACCCAGTACTTC. Its protein product is CASSLYGSFQETQYF.

The rearrangement uses TRBV7-3 and TRBJ2-1; D is possibly TRBD2 (5 bases). CDR1 and CDR2 (germline): SGHTA, FQGTGA. CDR3 length: 15 amino acids. V shed 9 bases and J shed 8 bases, with 23 bases lying between them. CDR3 DNA: TGTGCCAGTTCGGAGGAGAGTCGTCCCACCGATGAGCAGTTCTTC. Its protein is CASSEESRPTDEQFF.